What follows is one T cell receptor beta chain and its context. Its target is unknown. This record comes from a study of persistence of HIV-infected CD4 T cells. Study-wide results and caveats: CMV- and Gag-responding cells had lower TCRbeta richness than CD3/CD28-responding cells. Proviral oligoclonality tracked with TCR oligoclonality within the same sorted cells.

The J segment lost 2 bases and the V segment lost 3 bases, leaving 5 bases of the junction unmatched. The V gene's germline CDR1 is KGHSH and CDR2 LQKENI. This CDR3 has 16 residues. This was the immunoSEQ version 4 assay in survey mode. Assay: immunoSEQ multiplex PCR; the TCRdb copy retains only in-frame clones and omits some. Of tens of thousands of clones in the sample, about nine tenths were seen once. This nonspecific control used anti-CD3/anti-CD28 bead stimulation of CD4+ T cells. CD4+ T cells upregulating both CD40 ligand and CD69 were sorted as responding cells. PBMCs were depleted of CD8+ T cells before stimulation.

The chain carries TRBV18 and TRBJ1-3, with TRBD1 matching 9 bases. The input for sequencing was CD4+ T cells sorted from PBMCs after approximately 19-hour stimulation, taken from a patient who received antiretroviral therapy. This receptor was taken from an adult man with HIV who was CMV-seropositive. The CDR3 protein is CASSPPGQGTGNTIYF. In nucleotides, the CDR3 is TGTGCCAGCTCACCTCCGGGACAGGGAACTGGAAACACCATATATTTT.